A selection of T cell receptor beta chains follows, all from one sample in a study of T-cell reconstitution after alpha-beta-depleted transplantation in children. TCRdb passed the PCR reads through MiXCR, listing each CDR3 protein once. The sample yields approximately 590,000 distinct CDR3 sequences, roughly 10% seen once. Sequencing was performed on PBMCs from the stem cell graft donor, taken from the stem cell graft. The origin of the receptors is a human donor who donated a stem cell graft to a child with acute myeloid leukemia. The CDR3 runs from the conserved cysteine through the conserved F or W. The D gene is left open where the match is weak. Clone size, where shown, is once, few, many, or a class for clones that have expanded.

CASSLFRDNEQFF	TGTGCCAGCAGTTTGTTCCGGGATAATGAGCAGTTCTTC	TRBV12-3/TRBV12-4	TRBJ2-1	few	-
CASSDGQGKVFEAFF	TGTGCCAGCAGTGATGGACAGGGGAAGGTTTTTGAAGCTTTCTTT	TRBV6-1	TRBJ1-1	few	TRBD1
CASSADRGAATGELFF	TGTGCCAGCAGCGCCGACAGGGGCGCCGCGACCGGGGAGCTGTTTTTT	TRBV9	TRBJ2-2	few	TRBD1
CSAQGEGYSNQPQHF	TGCAGTGCTCAAGGGGAGGGATATAGCAATCAGCCCCAGCATTTT	TRBV20-1	TRBJ1-5	-	-
CSARGQGSITGELFF	TGCAGTGCTAGGGGACAGGGAAGTATCACCGGGGAGCTGTTTTTT	TRBV20-1	TRBJ2-2	few	TRBD1
CASNLGSPRDTQYF	TGTGCCAGCAACTTGGGTTCTCCGCGCGATACGCAGTATTTT	TRBV7-6	TRBJ2-3	many	-
CASSPNGLHTDTQYF	TGCGCCAGCAGCCCTAATGGCCTGCACACAGATACGCAGTATTTT	TRBV5-1	TRBJ2-3	-	-
CSARDLSGRSYNEQFF	TGCAGTGCTAGAGATCTAAGCGGGAGGTCCTACAATGAGCAGTTCTTC	TRBV20-1	TRBJ2-1	many	TRBD2
CSEAGGTYNEQFF	TGCAGCGAAGCGGGGGGCACCTACAATGAGCAGTTCTTC	TRBV29-1	TRBJ2-1	many	TRBD2
CASSFTGGENTIYF	TGTGCCAGCAGTTTCACAGGGGGCGAAAACACCATATATTTT	TRBV12-3/TRBV12-4	TRBJ1-3	many	TRBD1
CASSLDRESNYGYTF	TGCGCCAGCAGCTTGGATCGGGAGTCTAACTATGGCTACACCTTC	TRBV5-1	TRBJ1-2	-	-
CASTSGQAGQPQHF	TGTGCCAGCACCTCAGGGCAGGCGGGACAGCCCCAGCATTTT	TRBV6-2/TRBV6-3	TRBJ1-5	-	-
CASSFRRTGELFF	TGTGCCAGCAGCTTCCGACGCACCGGGGAGCTGTTTTTT	TRBV7-3	TRBJ2-2	many	-
CSARDFRAQGNTEAFF	TGCAGTGCTAGAGATTTCCGGGCTCAAGGGAACACTGAAGCTTTCTTT	TRBV20-1	TRBJ1-1	-	-
CASSLTTGVGTGELFF	TGTGCCAGCAGTCTCACGACAGGAGTCGGCACCGGGGAGCTGTTTTTT	TRBV6-1	TRBJ2-2	few	-
CSARDQDRLALSSYEQYF	TGCAGTGCTAGAGATCAGGACCGACTAGCGCTTAGCTCCTACGAGCAGTACTTC	TRBV20-1	TRBJ2-7	many	TRBD2
CSAEDRGLQETQYF	TGCAGCGCCGAAGACAGGGGGCTACAAGAGACCCAGTACTTC	TRBV29-1	TRBJ2-5	few	TRBD1
CATSRGTSGTGELFF	TGTGCCACCAGCAGAGGCACTAGCGGCACCGGGGAGCTGTTTTTT	TRBV15	TRBJ2-2	few	TRBD2
CASSFGQENEQFF	TGTGCCAGCAGTTTTGGTCAGGAGAATGAGCAGTTCTTC	TRBV12-3/TRBV12-4	TRBJ2-1	few	-
CASSRPRGDNEQFF	TGTGCCAGCAGCCGCCCGCGGGGGGACAATGAGCAGTTCTTC	TRBV4-2	TRBJ2-1	few	TRBD2
CSARDHSAGAGGLSQYF	TGCAGTGCTAGAGATCATTCGGCGGGAGCTGGGGGATTGAGCCAGTACTTC	TRBV20-1	TRBJ2-5	many	TRBD2
CAISDSKNTEAFF	TGTGCCATCAGTGACAGTAAGAACACTGAAGCTTTCTTT	TRBV10-3	TRBJ1-1	-	-
CASSSGTHSNQPQHF	TGTGCCAGCAGCTCAGGGACCCATAGCAATCAGCCCCAGCATTTT	TRBV5-6	TRBJ1-5	-	-
CASMGQGWGTEAFF	TGTGCCAGCATGGGACAGGGGTGGGGAACTGAAGCTTTCTTT	TRBV28	TRBJ1-1	many	TRBD1
CAWSGPPTGWHTIYF	TGTGCCTGGAGTGGGCCCCCGACAGGGTGGCACACCATATATTTT	TRBV30	TRBJ1-3	-	TRBD1
CASSSAPNQETQYF	TGTGCCAGCAGCTCCGCTCCCAACCAAGAGACCCAGTACTTC	TRBV12-3/TRBV12-4	TRBJ2-5	many	-
CASSWGPDSGGYTF	TGTGCCAGCAGCTGGGGGCCGGACAGTGGTGGCTACACCTTC	TRBV5-6	TRBJ1-2	-	-
CASSTQGTEAFF	TGTGCCAGCAGTACACAGGGAACTGAAGCTTTCTTT	TRBV11-3	TRBJ1-1	-	-
CASSPGQQTETQYF	TGTGCCAGCAGCCCTGGACAGCAAACAGAGACCCAGTACTTC	TRBV5-4	TRBJ2-5	-	-
CSARASGYYEQYF	TGCAGTGCTAGAGCTAGCGGCTACTACGAGCAGTACTTC	TRBV20-1	TRBJ2-7	few	TRBD2
CASSPVAAGVTDTQYF	TGTGCCAGCTCACCGGTAGCAGCGGGAGTGACAGATACGCAGTATTTT	TRBV18	TRBJ2-3	-	TRBD2
CASSLLGPNNEQFF	TGTGCCAGCAGCTTATTGGGACCCAACAATGAGCAGTTCTTC	TRBV7-3	TRBJ2-1	-	-
CSVDEGQGRYEQYF	TGCAGCGTTGATGAAGGACAGGGAAGGTACGAGCAGTACTTC	TRBV29-1	TRBJ2-7	many	TRBD1
CASSPPLRGNEQFF	TGTGCCAGCAGTCCCCCGTTAAGGGGCAATGAGCAGTTCTTC	TRBV6-5	TRBJ2-1	few	-
CASSLEGGYQETQYF	TGTGCCAGCAGCTTGGAGGGGGGATACCAAGAGACCCAGTACTTC	TRBV5-4	TRBJ2-5	-	-
CASSSEGVNEKLFF	TGCGCCAGCAGCTCTGAAGGGGTAAATGAAAAACTGTTTTTT	TRBV5-1	TRBJ1-4	-	-
CASSLATGAGEQYF	TGCGCCAGCAGCTTGGCCACGGGAGCAGGTGAGCAGTACTTC	TRBV5-1	TRBJ2-7	few	-
CSAWGDRFNEQFF	TGCAGTGCTTGGGGGGACAGGTTCAATGAGCAGTTCTTC	TRBV20-1	TRBJ2-1	-	TRBD1
CSAARTSQSTDTQYF	TGCAGTGCTGCTCGGACTAGCCAGAGCACAGATACGCAGTATTTT	TRBV20-1	TRBJ2-3	few	TRBD2
CASSLRATEQYF	TGTGCCAGCAGCTTAAGGGCGACCGAGCAGTACTTC	TRBV7-9	TRBJ2-7	many	-
CASSLRRGANYGYTF	TGTGCCAGCAGTTTGAGGAGAGGGGCTAACTATGGCTACACCTTC	TRBV12-3/TRBV12-4	TRBJ1-2	-	-
CASISSGNTIYF	TGTGCCAGCATTAGCTCTGGAAACACCATATATTTT	TRBV7-2	TRBJ1-3	few	-
CASSFTGSRDNEQFF	TGTGCCAGCAGCTTTACGGGCTCCAGGGACAATGAGCAGTTCTTC	TRBV7-9	TRBJ2-1	few	-
CASSPRGRSDNEQFF	TGTGCCAGCAGTCCCCGTGGGAGGTCAGACAATGAGCAGTTCTTC	TRBV7-2	TRBJ2-1	-	-
CASSFTGGPNYGYTF	TGTGCCAGCAGTTTCACAGGGGGGCCTAACTATGGCTACACCTTC	TRBV27	TRBJ1-2	few	TRBD1
CASSQDQGLTPTNTEAFF	TGTGCCAGCAGCCAAGATCAGGGTTTAACCCCGACGAACACTGAAGCTTTCTTT	TRBV3-1	TRBJ1-1	many	-
CASKLQGAWETQYF	TGTGCCAGCAAATTACAGGGGGCCTGGGAGACCCAGTACTTC	TRBV6-1	TRBJ2-5	-	TRBD1
CSVEVYESRDRGYEQYF	TGCAGCGTTGAAGTCTATGAGAGCCGGGACAGGGGCTACGAGCAGTACTTC	TRBV29-1	TRBJ2-7	many	TRBD1
CAWSSDSYTGELFF	TGTGCCTGGAGTTCTGACAGCTACACCGGGGAGCTGTTTTTT	TRBV30	TRBJ2-2	-	-
CASSSRTSGRTLAHEQYF	TGTGCCAGCAGTTCTCGGACTAGCGGGAGGACACTAGCCCACGAGCAGTACTTC	TRBV28	TRBJ2-7	-	TRBD2
CSVERGPTQETQYF	TGCAGCGTTGAACGGGGGCCAACACAAGAGACCCAGTACTTC	TRBV29-1	TRBJ2-5	-	-
CASSAEGIAGGRETQYF	TGTGCCAGCAGCGCCGAGGGCATAGCGGGAGGGCGGGAGACCCAGTACTTC	TRBV9	TRBJ2-5	-	TRBD2
CASSPDESSYEQYF	TGTGCCAGCAGCCCTGACGAGAGCTCCTACGAGCAGTACTTC	TRBV6-2/TRBV6-3	TRBJ2-7	few	-
CASSLTGAAYEQYF	TGCGCCAGCAGCTTGACCGGGGCGGCCTACGAGCAGTACTTC	TRBV5-1	TRBJ2-7	many	-
CASSRRDSGNQPQHF	TGTGCCAGCAGCCGCCGGGACAGTGGCAATCAGCCCCAGCATTTT	TRBV5-6	TRBJ1-5	many	TRBD1
CASSFSPPGGQDEKLFF	TGTGCCAGCAGCTTTTCACCCCCCGGAGGGCAAGATGAAAAACTGTTTTTT	TRBV7-2	TRBJ1-4	many	-
CASSGILAGGWNEQYF	TGTGCCAGCAGTGGAATCCTAGCGGGAGGATGGAACGAGCAGTACTTC	TRBV12-3/TRBV12-4	TRBJ2-7	many	TRBD2
CASSFRTGSGEKLFF	TGTGCCAGCAGTTTTCGGACAGGGAGCGGCGAAAAACTGTTTTTT	TRBV12-3/TRBV12-4	TRBJ1-4	-	TRBD1
CASSFRADYEQYF	TGTGCCAGCAGCTTCAGGGCAGATTACGAGCAGTACTTC	TRBV7-6	TRBJ2-7	-	-
CASSELAEPPYWEQFF	TGTGCCAGCAGTGAACTAGCGGAGCCCCCTTATTGGGAGCAGTTCTTC	TRBV2	TRBJ2-1	many	TRBD2